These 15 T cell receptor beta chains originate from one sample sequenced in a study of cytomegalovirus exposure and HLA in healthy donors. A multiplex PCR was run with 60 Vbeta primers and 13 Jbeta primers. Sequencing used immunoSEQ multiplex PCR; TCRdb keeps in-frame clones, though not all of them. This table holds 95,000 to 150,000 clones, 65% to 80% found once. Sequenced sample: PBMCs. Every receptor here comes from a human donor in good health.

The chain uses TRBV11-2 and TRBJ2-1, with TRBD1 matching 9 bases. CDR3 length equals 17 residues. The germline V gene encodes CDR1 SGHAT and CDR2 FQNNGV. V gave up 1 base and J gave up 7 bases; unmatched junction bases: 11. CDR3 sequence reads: CASSLAPGQGFGNEQFF. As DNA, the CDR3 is TGTGCCAGCAGCTTAGCCCCGGGACAGGGATTCGGAAATGAGCAGTTCTTC.

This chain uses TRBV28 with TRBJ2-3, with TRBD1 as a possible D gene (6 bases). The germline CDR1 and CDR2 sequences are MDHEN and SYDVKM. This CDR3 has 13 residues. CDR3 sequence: CASGRGYTDTQYF. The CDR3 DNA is TGTGCATCGGGAAGGGGGTACACAGATACGCAGTATTTT.

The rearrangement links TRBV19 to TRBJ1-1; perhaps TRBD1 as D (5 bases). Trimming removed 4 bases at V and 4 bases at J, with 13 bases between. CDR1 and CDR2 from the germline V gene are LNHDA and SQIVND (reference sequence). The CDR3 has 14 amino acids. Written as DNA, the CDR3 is TGTGCCAGTAGTAACACAGGAGTAGGCACTGAAGCTTTCTTT. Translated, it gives CASSNTGVGTEAFF. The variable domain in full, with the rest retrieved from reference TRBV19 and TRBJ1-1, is DGGITQSPKYLFRKEGQNVTLSCEQNLNHDAMYWYRQDPGQGLRLIYYSQIVNDFQKGDIAEGYSVSREKKESFPLTVTSAQKNPTAFYLCASSNTGVGTEAFFGQGTRLTVV.

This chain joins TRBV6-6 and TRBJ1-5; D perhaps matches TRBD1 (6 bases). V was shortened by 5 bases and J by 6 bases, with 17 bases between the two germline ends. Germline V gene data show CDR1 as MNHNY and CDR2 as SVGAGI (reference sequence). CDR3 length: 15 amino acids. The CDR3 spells CASSEAQGLGQPQHF. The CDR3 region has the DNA TGTGCCAGCAGTGAGGCCCAGGGGCTCGGTCAGCCCCAGCATTTT.

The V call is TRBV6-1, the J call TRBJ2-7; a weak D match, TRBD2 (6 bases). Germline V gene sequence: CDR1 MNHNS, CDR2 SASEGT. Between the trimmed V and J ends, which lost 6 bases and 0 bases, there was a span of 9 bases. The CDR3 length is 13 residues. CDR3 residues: CASSSGDSYEQYF. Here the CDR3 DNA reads TGTGCCAGCAGCTCGGGGGACTCCTACGAGCAGTACTTC.

This CDR3 reads CATPAGQGPYEQYF. The CDR3 nucleotides read TGTGCCACCCCGGCGGGACAGGGACCCTACGAGCAGTACTTC. V gene TRBV15 combines with J gene TRBJ2-7, with 9 bases lining up with TRBD1. The CDR3 is made up of 14 amino acids. Germline V gene lookup returns CDR1 LNHNV and CDR2 YYDKDF (reference sequence). With 8 bases clipped from V and 2 bases from J, the junction kept 7 bases outside the gene matches.

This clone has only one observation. CDR3 bases: TGTGCCTGGAGTCGTAAAGCGGGGGGCTACACCTTC. Its protein is CAWSRKAGGYTF. This chain connects TRBV30 to TRBJ1-2, with no clear D. Trimming cost V 2 bases and J 8 bases, with 12 bases left between them. Germline CDR1 reads GTSNPN; CDR2 reads SVGIG (reference sequence). The CDR3 spans 12 residues.

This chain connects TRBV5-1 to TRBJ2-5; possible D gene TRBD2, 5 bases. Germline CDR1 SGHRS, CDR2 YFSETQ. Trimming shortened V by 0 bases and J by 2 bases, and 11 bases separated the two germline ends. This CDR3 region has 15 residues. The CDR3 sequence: CASSLASERQETQYF. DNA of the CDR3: TGCGCCAGCAGCTTGGCCAGTGAGCGGCAAGAGACCCAGTACTTC.

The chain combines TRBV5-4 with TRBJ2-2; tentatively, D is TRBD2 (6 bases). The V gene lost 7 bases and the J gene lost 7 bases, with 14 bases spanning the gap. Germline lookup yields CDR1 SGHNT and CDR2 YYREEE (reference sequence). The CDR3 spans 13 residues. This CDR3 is CASAKEGFGELFF. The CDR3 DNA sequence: TGTGCCAGCGCCAAGGAGGGGTTCGGGGAGCTGTTTTTT. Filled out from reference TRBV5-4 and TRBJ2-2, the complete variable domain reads ETGVTQSPTHLIKTRGQQVTLRCSSQSGHNTVSWYQQALGQGPQFIFQYYREEENGRGNFPPRFSGLQFPNYSSELNVNALELDDSALYLCASAKEGFGELFFGEGSRLTVL.

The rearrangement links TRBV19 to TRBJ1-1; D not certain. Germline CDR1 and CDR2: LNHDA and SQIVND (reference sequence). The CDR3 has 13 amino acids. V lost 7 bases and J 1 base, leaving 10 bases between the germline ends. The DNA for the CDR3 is TGTGCCAGTACCATAGCCACGAACACTGAAGCTTTCTTT. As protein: CASTIATNTEAFF.

The CDR3 spells CASNAVSGTTFYNEQFF. The CDR3, as DNA: TGTGCCAGCAATGCCGTCTCCGGGACTACCTTTTACAATGAGCAGTTCTTC. The chain is built from TRBV27 and TRBJ2-1, with 7 bases identical to TRBD2. This CDR3 has 17 amino acids. Germline V CDR1 and CDR2: MNHEY, SMNVEV (reference sequence). Trimming removed 7 bases from V and 4 bases from J; junction bases left unmatched: 16.

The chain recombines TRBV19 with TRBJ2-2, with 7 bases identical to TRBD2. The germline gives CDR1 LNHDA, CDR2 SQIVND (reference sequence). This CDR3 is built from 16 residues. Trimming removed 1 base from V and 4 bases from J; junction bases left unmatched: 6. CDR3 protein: CASSIAAGVATGELFF. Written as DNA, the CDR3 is TGTGCCAGTAGTATAGCGGCGGGAGTGGCCACCGGGGAGCTGTTTTTT.

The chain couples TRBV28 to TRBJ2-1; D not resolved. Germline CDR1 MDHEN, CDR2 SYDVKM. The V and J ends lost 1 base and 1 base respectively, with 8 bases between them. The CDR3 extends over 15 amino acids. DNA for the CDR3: TGTGCCAGCAGTTTATCGTCCCGGTCCTACAATGAGCAGTTCTTC. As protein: CASSLSSRSYNEQFF.

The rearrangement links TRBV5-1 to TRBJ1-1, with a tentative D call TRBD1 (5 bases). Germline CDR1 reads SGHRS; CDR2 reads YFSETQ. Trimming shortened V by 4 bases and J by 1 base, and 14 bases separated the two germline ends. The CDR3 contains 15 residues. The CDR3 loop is CASSEAGPPNTEAFF. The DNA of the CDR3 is TGCGCCAGCAGCGAAGCGGGACCGCCGAACACTGAAGCTTTCTTT.

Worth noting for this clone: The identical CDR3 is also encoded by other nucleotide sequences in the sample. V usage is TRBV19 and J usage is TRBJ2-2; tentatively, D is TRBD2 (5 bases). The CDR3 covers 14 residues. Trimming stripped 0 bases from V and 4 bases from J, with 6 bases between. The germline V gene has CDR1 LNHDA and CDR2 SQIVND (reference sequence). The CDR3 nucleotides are TGTGCCAGTAGTATAGATCGGGGCACCGGGGAGCTGTTTTTT. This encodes CASSIDRGTGELFF.